A selection of T cell receptor beta chains follows, all from one sample in a study of blood T cell repertoires in COVID-19. The method was immunoSEQ multiplex PCR; TCRdb's version includes in-frame clones alone and lacks a portion of them. The table shows under 400,000 clones, with about 86% occurring only once. The sequencing sample was made of PBMCs or T cells enriched from blood (not recorded which). The receptors shown here come from a woman aged 40 to 49 with acute COVID-19. CDR3s include the opening cysteine and the closing phenylalanine or tryptophan. D genes are given only for firm matches. Size values are once, few and many counts, or a class for expanded clones, and some rows have none.

d_gene: TRBD1; len: 15; abundance: NA; j_gene: TRBJ1-4; v_gene: TRBV4-2; CDR3aa: CASSWQQGGEEKLFF; CDR3nt: TGTGCCAGCAGCTGGCAACAGGGGGGAGAAGAAAAACTGTTTTTT
d_gene: TRBD2; len: 16; abundance: NA; j_gene: TRBJ2-3; v_gene: TRBV5-1; CDR3aa: CASSLAEGLHTDTQYF; CDR3nt: TGCGCCAGCAGCTTGGCCGAGGGACTACACACAGATACGCAGTATTTT
d_gene: NA; len: 15; abundance: NA; j_gene: TRBJ1-1; v_gene: TRBV24-1; CDR3aa: CATSDDRQGNTEAFF; CDR3nt: TGTGCCACCAGTGACGACAGGCAGGGGAACACTGAAGCTTTCTTT
d_gene: TRBD2; len: 22; abundance: NA; j_gene: TRBJ2-1; v_gene: TRBV9; CDR3aa: CASSVSPSGDYTRLSSYNEQFF; CDR3nt: TGTGCCAGCAGCGTCTCCCCTTCTGGGGACTACACGCGACTTAGCTCCTACAATGAGCAGTTCTTC
d_gene: TRBD2; len: 17; abundance: NA; j_gene: TRBJ2-3; v_gene: TRBV7-9; CDR3aa: CASSPMRVAGGLDTQYF; CDR3nt: TGTGCCAGCAGCCCAATGAGAGTAGCGGGAGGGTTGGATACGCAGTATTTT
d_gene: TRBD1; len: 14; abundance: NA; j_gene: TRBJ2-7; v_gene: TRBV18; CDR3aa: CATRGGDRGYEQYF; CDR3nt: TGTGCCACCCGAGGGGGTGACAGGGGCTACGAGCAGTACTTC
d_gene: NA; len: 15; abundance: NA; j_gene: TRBJ2-2; v_gene: TRBV18; CDR3aa: CASSPADSNTGELFF; CDR3nt: TGTGCCAGCTCACCCGCGGACTCGAACACCGGGGAGCTGTTTTTT
d_gene: NA; len: 15; abundance: few; j_gene: TRBJ2-1; v_gene: TRBV4-3; CDR3aa: CASSQDPYFPNEQFF; CDR3nt: TGCGCCAGCAGCCAAGACCCTTATTTTCCTAATGAGCAGTTCTTC
d_gene: NA; len: 13; abundance: NA; j_gene: TRBJ1-2; v_gene: TRBV7-2; CDR3aa: CASSLSGPYGYTF; CDR3nt: TGTGCCAGCAGCTTATCAGGGCCATATGGCTACACCTTC
d_gene: TRBD1; len: 14; abundance: NA; j_gene: TRBJ1-2; v_gene: TRBV19; CDR3aa: CASNGQGRTYGYTF; CDR3nt: TGTGCCAGTAACGGACAGGGGAGGACTTATGGCTACACCTTC
d_gene: NA; len: 12; abundance: once; j_gene: TRBJ2-5; v_gene: TRBV7-9; CDR3aa: CASSLRSRTQYF; CDR3nt: TGTGCCAGCAGCTTAAGATCCAGGACACAGTACTTC
d_gene: NA; len: 13; abundance: NA; j_gene: TRBJ2-1; v_gene: TRBV12-3/TRBV12-4; CDR3aa: CASGNLREDEQFF; CDR3nt: TGTGCCAGCGGAAATCTTCGGGAAGATGAGCAGTTCTTC
d_gene: NA; len: 13; abundance: NA; j_gene: TRBJ2-7; v_gene: TRBV2; CDR3aa: CASSVRGRDEQYF; CDR3nt: TGTGCCAGCAGTGTGCGGGGAAGGGACGAGCAGTACTTC
d_gene: TRBD2; len: 18; abundance: NA; j_gene: TRBJ2-4; v_gene: TRBV7-2; CDR3aa: CASSSGTSGSSGKNIQYF; CDR3nt: TGTGCCAGCAGCTCCGGGACTAGCGGGAGTTCCGGCAAAAACATTCAGTACTTC
d_gene: NA; len: 14; abundance: NA; j_gene: TRBJ1-3; v_gene: TRBV10-3; CDR3aa: CAINQGTTGNTIYF; CDR3nt: TGTGCCATCAATCAGGGGACAACTGGAAACACCATATATTTT
d_gene: TRBD2; len: 19; abundance: NA; j_gene: TRBJ2-1; v_gene: TRBV3-1/TRBV3-2; CDR3aa: CASSQARDYRQSSYNEQFF; CDR3nt: TGTGCCAGCAGCCAAGCGAGGGACTACCGACAGAGCTCCTACAATGAGCAGTTCTTC
d_gene: NA; len: 15; abundance: NA; j_gene: TRBJ2-1; v_gene: TRBV9; CDR3aa: CASSVLENPNNEQFF; CDR3nt: TGTGCCAGCAGCGTATTGGAGAACCCCAACAATGAGCAGTTCTTC
d_gene: NA; len: 12; abundance: once; j_gene: TRBJ1-2; v_gene: TRBV28; CDR3aa: CASSPPAGDYTF; CDR3nt: TGTGCCAGCAGCCCCCCCGCCGGGGACTACACCTTC
d_gene: NA; len: 14; abundance: few; j_gene: TRBJ1-1; v_gene: TRBV7-9; CDR3aa: CASSLGTPNTEAFF; CDR3nt: TGTGCCAGCAGCTTAGGGACACCGAACACTGAAGCTTTCTTT
d_gene: NA; len: 16; abundance: NA; j_gene: TRBJ2-1; v_gene: TRBV2; CDR3aa: CASRGGLALSYNEQFF; CDR3nt: TGTGCCAGCAGGGGGGGACTCGCCCTCTCCTACAATGAGCAGTTCTTC
d_gene: NA; len: 15; abundance: NA; j_gene: TRBJ2-7; v_gene: TRBV21-1; CDR3aa: CASILKRLANYEQYF; CDR3nt: TGTGCCAGCATTCTCAAGCGGCTAGCTAACTACGAGCAGTACTTC
d_gene: TRBD2; len: 15; abundance: NA; j_gene: TRBJ2-5; v_gene: TRBV10-1; CDR3aa: CASPNRLAGKETQYF; CDR3nt: TGCGCCAGCCCCAACCGGCTAGCGGGCAAAGAGACCCAGTACTTC
d_gene: NA; len: 15; abundance: once; j_gene: TRBJ1-3; v_gene: TRBV6-5; CDR3aa: CASTRGTSSGNTIYF; CDR3nt: TGTGCCAGCACTCGGGGGACTTCATCTGGAAACACCATATATTTT
d_gene: NA; len: 16; abundance: once; j_gene: TRBJ2-6; v_gene: TRBV6-1; CDR3aa: CASSEAGSSGANVLTF; CDR3nt: TGTGCCAGCAGTGAAGCCGGGAGCTCTGGGGCCAACGTCCTGACTTTC
d_gene: TRBD1; len: 15; abundance: NA; j_gene: TRBJ1-1; v_gene: TRBV5-4; CDR3aa: CASSLGQGVLTEAFF; CDR3nt: TGTGCCAGCAGCTTGGGACAGGGGGTTTTGACTGAAGCTTTCTTT
d_gene: TRBD1; len: 14; abundance: NA; j_gene: TRBJ2-1; v_gene: TRBV5-8; CDR3aa: CASSLGQGNNEQFF; CDR3nt: TGTGCCAGCAGCTTGGGACAGGGCAACAATGAGCAGTTCTTC
d_gene: TRBD1; len: 13; abundance: NA; j_gene: TRBJ1-2; v_gene: TRBV28; CDR3aa: CASRTGGYYGYTF; CDR3nt: TGTGCCAGCAGGACAGGGGGCTACTATGGCTACACCTTC
d_gene: NA; len: 13; abundance: NA; j_gene: TRBJ1-2; v_gene: TRBV11-2; CDR3aa: CASSPGHGYGYTF; CDR3nt: TGTGCCAGCAGCCCGGGACATGGTTATGGCTACACCTTC
d_gene: TRBD2; len: 16; abundance: NA; j_gene: TRBJ2-1; v_gene: TRBV7-9; CDR3aa: CASSFRVGRVYNEQFF; CDR3nt: TGTGCCAGCAGTTTTAGGGTAGGGAGGGTCTACAATGAGCAGTTCTTC
d_gene: TRBD1; len: 14; abundance: NA; j_gene: TRBJ1-2; v_gene: TRBV27; CDR3aa: CASSQDRGQNGYTF; CDR3nt: TGTGCCAGCAGTCAGGACAGGGGGCAGAATGGCTACACCTTC
d_gene: TRBD1; len: 16; abundance: NA; j_gene: TRBJ2-1; v_gene: TRBV6-4; CDR3aa: CASSDSVGGKANEQFF; CDR3nt: TGTGCCAGCAGTGACTCAGTAGGGGGCAAGGCTAATGAGCAGTTCTTC
d_gene: TRBD1; len: 16; abundance: NA; j_gene: TRBJ2-1; v_gene: TRBV7-3; CDR3aa: CASSSGTATSGAVQFF; CDR3nt: TGTGCCAGCAGCTCCGGGACAGCCACCTCTGGGGCGGTGCAGTTCTTC
d_gene: NA; len: 13; abundance: once; j_gene: TRBJ2-5; v_gene: TRBV12-3/TRBV12-4; CDR3aa: CASSLSSRETQYF; CDR3nt: TGTGCCAGCAGTTTGAGCTCCAGGGAGACCCAGTACTTC
d_gene: NA; len: 16; abundance: once; j_gene: TRBJ1-3; v_gene: TRBV9; CDR3aa: CASSVGMGSTGNTIYF; CDR3nt: TGTGCCAGCAGCGTAGGGATGGGCAGCACTGGAAACACCATATATTTT
d_gene: NA; len: 15; abundance: NA; j_gene: TRBJ2-3; v_gene: TRBV29-1; CDR3aa: CSVDIVRGGADTQYF; CDR3nt: TGCAGCGTTGATATAGTCCGGGGTGGTGCAGATACGCAGTATTTT
d_gene: NA; len: 15; abundance: NA; j_gene: TRBJ1-4; v_gene: TRBV6-2/TRBV6-3; CDR3aa: CASSSTTAENEKLFF; CDR3nt: TGTGCCAGCAGTTCTACGACAGCCGAGAATGAAAAACTGTTTTTT
d_gene: NA; len: 13; abundance: NA; j_gene: TRBJ2-1; v_gene: TRBV7-8; CDR3aa: CASSLGRANEQFF; CDR3nt: TGTGCCAGCAGCCTAGGCAGGGCCAATGAGCAGTTCTTC
d_gene: NA; len: 13; abundance: NA; j_gene: TRBJ1-6; v_gene: TRBV6-5; CDR3aa: CASSGGPNSPLHF; CDR3nt: TGTGCCAGCTCGGGGGGACCTAATTCACCCCTCCACTTT
d_gene: TRBD2; len: 15; abundance: NA; j_gene: TRBJ2-7; v_gene: TRBV11-2; CDR3aa: CASSPMSGGLNEQYF; CDR3nt: TGTGCCAGCAGCCCCATGTCGGGGGGGCTCAACGAGCAGTACTTC
d_gene: TRBD1; len: 16; abundance: NA; j_gene: TRBJ1-1; v_gene: TRBV5-4; CDR3aa: CASSLAFGDSEREAFF; CDR3nt: TGTGCCAGCAGCTTGGCCTTCGGGGACAGCGAGCGCGAGGCTTTCTTT
d_gene: TRBD2; len: 16; abundance: NA; j_gene: TRBJ2-7; v_gene: TRBV28; CDR3aa: CASSSGGPRPLYEQYF; CDR3nt: TGTGCCAGCTCCTCGGGGGGGCCGAGACCTTTATACGAGCAGTACTTC